Below, one T cell receptor beta chain is given with its context. Its recognized antigen is unknown. Per-nucleotide qualities are absent, and no much larger clonotype sits a single base away. Library method: the immunoSEQ multiplex PCR assay. For the multiplex PCR, a mixture combining 60 forward primers for TCR Vbeta segments and 13 reverse primers for TCR Jbeta segments was used. The CDR3 region of rearranged TCR beta genes was amplified from genomic DNA by a multiplex PCR assay. The Illumina HiSeq System was used to sequence the amplified TCR beta libraries as 87-base-pair reads. On the authors' methods: A later analysis tallied around 82 million unique TCR beta chains across the 666 repertoires, and some 12 million of those chains were shared by two or more donors. A nearest-neighbor algorithm error-corrected the raw reads and collapsed the reads into unique sequences, merging closely related sequences to remove PCR and sequencing errors. CDR3 sequences were aligned to IMGT reference sequences to assign V, D and J gene segments. Each retained sequence needed at least a six-nucleotide match to both a V gene segment and a J gene segment. A rearrangement was called productive if the CDR3 had no stop codons and remained in frame with V and J, and every other rearrangement was called non-productive. Following IMGT convention, CDR3 was defined as the stretch from the second conserved V-encoded cysteine to the conserved J-encoded phenylalanine. In an earlier analysis of more than 550 of the donors, sequences lacking an unambiguous match to a single V gene segment were excluded. In an earlier analysis of several hundred of the donors, V segments were called functional above 56.7% productive rearrangements and were called segregating when the between-donor standard deviation exceeded 5%. A statistical classification framework was built for diagnosing cytomegalovirus status from the catalog of TCR beta chain sequences. In a later analysis, TCR nucleotide sequences were compared against IMGT/GENE-DB human TR gene sequences so that V and J genes could be assigned. In a later analysis, CDR3 sequences and most-parsimonious VDJ recombination scenarios were assigned using the TCRdist pipeline. In a later analysis, each TCR beta chain was defined by its CDR3 amino acid sequence together with its V-gene family, and reads without a unique V-gene family were excluded. As a way to deal with suspected cross-contamination and a sequencing artifact, a later analysis dropped hundreds of nucleotide sequences that were highly shared and had low generation probability. A later analysis calculated a clonal expansion index for each public chain from normalized within-repertoire ranks of inferred template counts. In a later analysis, generation probabilities were computed with a VDJ recombination model fitted to out-of-frame rearrangements, and the resulting probabilities were checked against IGoR. In a later analysis, hypergeometric tests were used to score TCR-TCR, TCR-HLA and TCR-CMV co-occurrence, with a repertoire-size bias correction applied to TCR pairs. False discovery rates were estimated in a later analysis by permuting HLA or CMV assignments 20 times. In a later analysis, co-occurring TCRs were grouped using DBSCAN, with TCRdist sequence similarity added in when clustering inside HLA-allele-positive subsets. Repertoires with fewer than 30,000 or more than 120,000 public chains, plus five repertoires with anomalous nucleotide sharing, were excluded from co-occurrence clustering. In TCRdb, the immuneACCESS table is reduced to in-frame sequences with V and J assigned. These tables do not hold every clone; where another copy was compared, an unresolved V gene accounts for under half, and the others remain unexplained. V and J calls plus clone size are reproduced from that table; the DNA served to infer D and trimming. This sample lists roughly 200,000 clones; approximately 80% were detected once. The ten largest clones represent approximately 2.9% of the sample.

The data originate from a study of cytomegalovirus exposure and HLA in healthy donors (dated by TCRdb to 2016 to 2017). Turning to the overall study: According to an earlier analysis of 587 of the donors, 200 million or so T cells yielded 100 million or so unique TCR beta sequences and more than 250 Gb of sequence data. The number of donors typed differed by locus, with about 629-640 for A, B, C, DRB1 and DQB1, 522 for DQA1, 600 to 610 for DPA1, and some 470 for DPB1. To predict cytomegalovirus infection status, the study combined high-throughput TCR immunosequencing, statistical association of individual TCRs with disease status, and machine learning. A later analysis re-analyzed previously published TCR beta repertoires from about 730 donors and added high-resolution HLA genotyping to study TCR occurrence patterns. HLA typing included class I and class II loci at four-digit resolution. Donor age, sex, ethnicity and CMV serostatus were compiled alongside the repertoire data. To decide whether each TCR beta V gene segment behaved as functional or pseudogenic, an earlier analysis of fewer than 750 of the donors relied on high-throughput TCR beta sequencing. Genome-wide SNP genotypes for about 60% of the roughly 670 donors were used in a later genetic analysis, which treated that subset as a discovery cohort. Among 300 to 450 genotyped donors of the cohort, an average of approximately 240,000 unique TCR beta nucleotide sequences were sequenced per donor, around 20% of them non-productive. The aim of the study was to test whether cataloging public T cell receptors could identify signatures of past pathogen exposure. Roughly five DR-DQ haplotypes were handled as single units for association and clustering, since linkage in the cohort was strong. Using immunosequencing, the study profiled T cell repertoires from 550 to 750 subjects and related those repertoires to cytomegalovirus serostatus. An early release covering roughly 640 HLA-typed donors comprised 250 to 350 gigabases of sequencing data and about 90 million unique TCR sequences. In the later analysis, no new phenotypic data were used to find candidate immune exposures; instead, reliance was placed on TCR beta sequences and their occurrence across donors. Among the approximately 420 genotyped donors, more than 70% belonged to the genetic ancestry cluster associated with self-reported Caucasian donors. Along with the 666-subject first cohort, a separate validation cohort of over a hundred different subjects was used. Every discovery cohort repertoire had been produced on one sequencing platform.

There are 16 amino acids in the CDR3, from cysteine to phenylalanine inclusive. Only CDR3 DNA is held: 48 bases, read in frame from base 1. CDR1 and CDR2, looked up from the germline V gene (reference sequence), are MNHNY and SVGAGI. V and J are truncated by 3 bases and 6 bases respectively, leaving an intervening sequence of 20 bases. What the work shows at the level of the full study, not this receptor alone: The study listed 150 to 200 TCR beta chains as associated with cytomegalovirus. In this cohort, only TCR beta chains were sequenced, and detectable features were limited by the absence of alpha or paired-chain data. Sequencing depth was assumed to be roughly uniform across donors in the presence/absence analyses, though that assumption may not hold. A further reported finding was that TCR beta sequences accurately predicted the HLA-A and HLA-B alleles for most subjects in the first cohort. Some IMGT-functional V segments, including TRBV6-2 and TRBV6-3, could not be told apart with the 87-base-pair reads, so those segments were excluded. In a later analysis, HLA-associated TCR beta chains showed more clonal expansion and lower generation probabilities than non-associated chains that were equally common. In a later analysis, some 17,000 TCR beta sequences were associated with specific HLA alleles at a false discovery rate of 0.05. An association between a missense DCLRE1C variant and V-gene and J-gene trimming of TCR beta chains was found in a later genetic analysis and replicated in an independent cohort. In a later genetic analysis, fewer N-insertions in productive TCRs were reported among donors in an Asian-associated ancestry cluster than the roughly 640-donor mean. For the cohort, immune exposure information was limited to CMV serostatus. In an earlier analysis of more than 450 of the donors, most TCR beta V segments were observed in productive rearrangements about 87% or about 30% of the time, broadly matching IMGT annotations. A later analysis found that most CMV-associated TCR beta chains appeared HLA-restricted, with HLA associations seemingly driven largely by CMV exposure. While some public TCRs were present in many individuals, most TCR sequences turned up only very rarely across donors. In both the original and validation cohorts, the classifier was reported to diagnose cytomegalovirus status with high specificity and sensitivity. Because counts were too low, roughly 18 rarely observed V segments, including chromosome 9 orphons, were left out of the earlier analysis of 500 to 650 of the donors. A group of highly shared sequence variants was considered likely to be a technical artifact of the sequencing pipeline. HLA typing was unavailable for some donors at each locus, so association tests used only the typed subset. Linkage disequilibrium might explain the correlated functional status among segregating V segments, but an unknown experimental factor could not be excluded. The authors suggested that the approach could potentially be extended to other disease states and immunological phenotypes. In vitro tests confirmed that a few of the cytomegalovirus-associated TCR beta chains recognize cytomegalovirus antigens. When HLA alleles, especially DR and DQ, strongly co-occurred, attributing TCR associations to individual alleles was difficult. In a later analysis, the rate of TCR association differed among HLA loci, with DRB1 alleles having the most associated TCRs and HLA-C alleles having the fewest. According to a later analysis, parvovirus B19, influenza, CMV and Epstein-Barr virus appeared linked to several top co-occurrence clusters.

The cohort was made up of roughly 670 healthy bone marrow donors. At the time of sampling, all cohort members were nominally healthy, though unrecorded immune exposures were likely present. The donor tested CMV seronegative and was one of the 352 seronegative cohort members. Every donor gave a peripheral blood sample, and the peripheral blood mononuclear cells from that sample were used for TCR beta sequencing. Genomic DNA was extracted from the blood cell samples with the Qiagen DNeasy Blood Extraction Kit. Recombination linked TRBV6-6 to TRBJ1-1; TRBD1 is possibly the D segment (6 matching bases). Input material: PBMCs. This sequence originates from a female donor in good health and CMV-seronegative. At the DNA level, the sequence is TGTGCCAGCAGTTATCGTACAGGGAGTATTTCGGCTGAAGCTTTCTTT. Its coded protein is CASSYRTGSISAEAFF.